The clone carrying this T cell receptor beta chain was counted only a few times. Both TRBC1 and TRBC2 were covered by a beta constant-region primer of two equimolar oligonucleotides. MiXCR, applied by TCRdb to the UMI-ligation and nested PCR reads, yields one record per CDR3 protein. This table has 89,000 or so distinct CDR3 sequences, around 13% appearing once. The trim removed 4 bases at V and 6 bases at J, leaving 3 bases unmatched. Germline lookup yields CDR1 SGHAT and CDR2 FQDESV (reference sequence). CDR3 size: 13 residues. The record originates from a study of naive and memory T cell subsets. The V and J genes are TRBV11-1 and TRBJ1-2, with 9 nucleotides matching TRBD1. The sequenced material came from central memory CD4+ T cells from blood. This clonotype originated in a human donor in good health. Written as DNA, the CDR3 is TGTGCCAGCAGCTCCGGGACAGGGAATGGCTACACCTTC. Residues: CASSSGTGNGYTF.